This T cell receptor (beta chain) was captured in a study of metastatic and nonmetastatic thyroid tumors. Remarks on this clone: Compared with germline, one end of the junction differs, possibly owing to a read error.

Prior to thyroid surgery, none of the patients had received any treatment. TCRdb re-called clones via MiXCR from the PCR reads. The table shows 30,000 or so clones, with around 32% occurring only once. This TCR was recovered from a female donor with papillary thyroid cancer or a benign thyroid nodule (not recorded which). Some clones in this sample may be carry-over from other donors' samples. The sequencing sample was made of blood.

The CDR3 DNA reads TGCAGAGCTAGAGAATTCGGCGGGACAGGGGTTTATGGCTACACCTTC. Protein: CRAREFGGTGVYGYTF. The V gene is TRBV20-1, the J gene TRBJ1-2, with 10 positions matching TRBD1. The CDR3 extends over 16 amino acids. CDR1 is DFQATT and CDR2 is SNEGSKA in the germline V gene (reference sequence).